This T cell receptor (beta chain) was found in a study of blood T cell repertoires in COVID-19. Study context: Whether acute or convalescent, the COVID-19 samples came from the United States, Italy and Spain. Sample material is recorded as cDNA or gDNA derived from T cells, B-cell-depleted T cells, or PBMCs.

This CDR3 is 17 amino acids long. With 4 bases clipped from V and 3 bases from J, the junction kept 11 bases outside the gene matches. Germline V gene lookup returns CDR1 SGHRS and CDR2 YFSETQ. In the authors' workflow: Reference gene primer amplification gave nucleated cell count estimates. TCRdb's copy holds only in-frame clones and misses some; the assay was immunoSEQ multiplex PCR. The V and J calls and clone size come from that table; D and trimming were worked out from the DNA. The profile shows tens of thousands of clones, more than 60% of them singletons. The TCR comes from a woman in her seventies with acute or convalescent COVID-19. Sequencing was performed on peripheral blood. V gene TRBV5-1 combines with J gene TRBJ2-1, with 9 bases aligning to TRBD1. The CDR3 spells CASSGGQGFVFYNEQFF. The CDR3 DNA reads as TGCGCCAGCAGCGGGGGACAGGGATTTGTCTTCTACAATGAGCAGTTCTTC.